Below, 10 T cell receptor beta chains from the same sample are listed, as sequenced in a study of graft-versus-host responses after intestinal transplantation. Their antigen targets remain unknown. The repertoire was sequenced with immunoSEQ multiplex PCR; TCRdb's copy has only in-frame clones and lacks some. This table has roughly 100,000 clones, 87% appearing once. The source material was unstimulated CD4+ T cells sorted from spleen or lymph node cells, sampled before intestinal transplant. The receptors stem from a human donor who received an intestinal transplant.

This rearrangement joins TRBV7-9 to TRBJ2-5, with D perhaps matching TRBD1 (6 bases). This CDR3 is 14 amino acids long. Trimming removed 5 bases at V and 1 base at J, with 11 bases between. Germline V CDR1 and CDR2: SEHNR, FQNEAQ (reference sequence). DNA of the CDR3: TGTGCCAGCAGCGCAGGACAGTTCCAAGAGACCCAGTACTTC. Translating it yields CASSAGQFQETQYF.

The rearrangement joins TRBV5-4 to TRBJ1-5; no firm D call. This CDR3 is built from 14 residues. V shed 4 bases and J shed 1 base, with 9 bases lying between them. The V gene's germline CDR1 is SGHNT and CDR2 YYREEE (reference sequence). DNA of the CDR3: TGTGCCAGCAGCAAGGACGGAAGCAATCAGCCCCAGCATTTT. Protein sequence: CASSKDGSNQPQHF.

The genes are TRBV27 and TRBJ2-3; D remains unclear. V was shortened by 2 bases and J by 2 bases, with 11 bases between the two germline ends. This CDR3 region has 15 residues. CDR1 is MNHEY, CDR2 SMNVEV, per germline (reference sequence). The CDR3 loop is CASSLRSIFTDTQYF. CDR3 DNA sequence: TGTGCCAGCAGTTTAAGATCGATTTTCACAGATACGCAGTATTTT.

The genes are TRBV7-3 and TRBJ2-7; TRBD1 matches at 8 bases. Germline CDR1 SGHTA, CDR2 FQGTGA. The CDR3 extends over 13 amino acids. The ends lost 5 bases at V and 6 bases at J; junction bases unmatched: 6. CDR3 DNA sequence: TGTGCCAGCAGCCTGGGACAGGCCGGCGAGCAGTACTTC. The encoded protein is CASSLGQAGEQYF.

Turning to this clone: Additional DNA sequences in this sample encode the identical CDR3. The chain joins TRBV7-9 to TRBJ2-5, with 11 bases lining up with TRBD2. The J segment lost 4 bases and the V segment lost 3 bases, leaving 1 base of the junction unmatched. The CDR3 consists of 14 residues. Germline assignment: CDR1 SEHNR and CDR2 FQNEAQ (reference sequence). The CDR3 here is CASSLLAGGETQYF. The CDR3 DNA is TGTGCCAGCAGCTTGCTAGCGGGGGGAGAGACCCAGTACTTC.

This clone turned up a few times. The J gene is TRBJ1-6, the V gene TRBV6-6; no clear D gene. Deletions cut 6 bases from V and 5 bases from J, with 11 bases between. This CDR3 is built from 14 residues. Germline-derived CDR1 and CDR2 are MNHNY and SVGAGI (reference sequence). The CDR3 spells CASSVTANNSPLHF. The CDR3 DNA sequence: TGTGCCAGCAGCGTGACGGCAAATAATTCACCCCTCCACTTT.

CDR3: CASSQDGQGASYEQYF. In nucleotides, the CDR3 is TGCGCCAGCAGCCAAGATGGCCAGGGGGCTTCCTACGAGCAGTACTTC. The chain recombines TRBV4-1 with TRBJ2-7, with 8 bases matching TRBD1. The CDR3 spans 16 residues. V shed 0 bases and J 1 base; nucleotides not matched to a gene: 5. CDR1 is MGHRA, CDR2 YSYEKL, per germline.

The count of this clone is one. The CDR3 region has the DNA TGTGCCAGTAGTGCCGGACGGACATTAGGAAACACCATATATTTT. It yields the protein CASSAGRTLGNTIYF. This rearrangement joins TRBV19 to TRBJ1-3; TRBD1 is a possible D gene (5 bases). The V and J ends lost 5 bases and 4 bases respectively, with 15 bases between them. CDR1 is LNHDA, CDR2 SQIVND, per germline (reference sequence). The CDR3 extends over 15 amino acids.

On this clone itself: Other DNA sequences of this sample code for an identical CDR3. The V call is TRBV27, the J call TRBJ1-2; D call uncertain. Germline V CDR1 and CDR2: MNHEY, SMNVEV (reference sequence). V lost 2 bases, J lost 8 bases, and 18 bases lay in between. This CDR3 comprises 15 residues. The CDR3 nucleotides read TGTGCCAGCAGTTTAGGTGGCAAACTTAGCGGCGGCTACACCTTC. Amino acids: CASSLGGKLSGGYTF.

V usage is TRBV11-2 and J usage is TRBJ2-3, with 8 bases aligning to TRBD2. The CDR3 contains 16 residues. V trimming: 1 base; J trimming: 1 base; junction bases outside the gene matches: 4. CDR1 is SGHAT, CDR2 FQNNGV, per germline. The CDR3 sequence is CASSLGGLVGTDTQYF. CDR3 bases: TGTGCCAGCAGCTTAGGGGGACTAGTGGGCACAGATACGCAGTATTTT.